The entry below describes one T cell receptor beta chain. Its antigen is still unknown. The sample originates from a study of T cell repertoires in cytomegalovirus infection. The CDR3 runs to 15 residues. V dropped 0 bases and J dropped 8 bases, with 13 bases sitting between them. Germline-derived CDR1 and CDR2 are LGHNA and YSLEER. General study results and limits: The response measured ex vivo was dominated by TCR beta clonotypes (HLA-C-restricted and CMV-specific).

TCRdb reprocessed the reads via MiXCR and lists one record per CDR3 protein. The sample holds some 900,000 distinct CDR3 sequences, less than 35% seen once. The rearrangement uses TRBV4-3 and TRBJ1-4; D is uncertain. This sequence was found in a human donor in good health (CMV status not recorded). Some clones in this sample may be carry-over from other donors' samples. Source: cultured CD8+ T cells from PBMCs, taken from culture after CMV antigen stimulation. CDR3 in DNA: TGCGCCAGCAGCCAAGATCGGAAGGTTGGGGAAAAACTGTTTTTT. It codes for CASSQDRKVGEKLFF.